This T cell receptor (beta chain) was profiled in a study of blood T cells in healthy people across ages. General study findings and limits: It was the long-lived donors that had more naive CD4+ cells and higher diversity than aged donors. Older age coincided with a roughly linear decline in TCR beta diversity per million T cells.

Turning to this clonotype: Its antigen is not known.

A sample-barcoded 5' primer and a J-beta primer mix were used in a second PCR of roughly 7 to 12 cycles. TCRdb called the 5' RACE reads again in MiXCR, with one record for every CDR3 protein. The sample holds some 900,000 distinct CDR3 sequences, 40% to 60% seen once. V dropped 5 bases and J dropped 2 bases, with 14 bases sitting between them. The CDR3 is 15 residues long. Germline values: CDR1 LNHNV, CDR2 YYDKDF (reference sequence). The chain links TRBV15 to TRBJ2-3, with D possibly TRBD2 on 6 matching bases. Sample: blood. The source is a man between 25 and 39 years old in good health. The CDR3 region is CATSPVLRDTDTQYF. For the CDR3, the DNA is TGTGCCACCAGCCCTGTTCTGCGGGACACAGATACGCAGTATTTT.